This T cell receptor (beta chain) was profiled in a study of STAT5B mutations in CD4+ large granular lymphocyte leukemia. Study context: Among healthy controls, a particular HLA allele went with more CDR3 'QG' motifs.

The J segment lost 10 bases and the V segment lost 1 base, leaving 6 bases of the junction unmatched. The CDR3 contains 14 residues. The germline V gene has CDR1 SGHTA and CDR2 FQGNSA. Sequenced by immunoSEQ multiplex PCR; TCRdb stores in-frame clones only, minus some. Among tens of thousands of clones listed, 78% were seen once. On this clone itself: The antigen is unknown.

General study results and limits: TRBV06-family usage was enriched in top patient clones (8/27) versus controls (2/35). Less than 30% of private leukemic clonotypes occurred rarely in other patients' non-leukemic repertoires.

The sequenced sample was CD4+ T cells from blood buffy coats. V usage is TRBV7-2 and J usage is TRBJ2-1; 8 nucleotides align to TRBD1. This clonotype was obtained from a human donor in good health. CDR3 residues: CASSLGTGLGEQFF. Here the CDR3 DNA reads TGTGCCAGCAGCTTAGGGACAGGGCTTGGGGAGCAGTTCTTC.